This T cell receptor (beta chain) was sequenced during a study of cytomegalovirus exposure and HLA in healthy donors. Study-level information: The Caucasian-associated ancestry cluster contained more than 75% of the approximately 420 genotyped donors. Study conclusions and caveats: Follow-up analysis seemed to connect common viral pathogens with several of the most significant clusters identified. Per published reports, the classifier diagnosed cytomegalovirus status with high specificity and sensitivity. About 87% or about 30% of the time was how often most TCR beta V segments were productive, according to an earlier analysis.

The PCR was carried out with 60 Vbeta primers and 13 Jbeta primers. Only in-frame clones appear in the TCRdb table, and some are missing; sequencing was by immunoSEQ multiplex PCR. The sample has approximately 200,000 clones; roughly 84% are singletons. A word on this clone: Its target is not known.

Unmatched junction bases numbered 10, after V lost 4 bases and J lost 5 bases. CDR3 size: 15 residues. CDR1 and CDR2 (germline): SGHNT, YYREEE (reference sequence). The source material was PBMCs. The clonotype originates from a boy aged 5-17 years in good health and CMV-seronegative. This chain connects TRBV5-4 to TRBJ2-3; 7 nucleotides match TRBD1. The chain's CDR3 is CASSRRDRRQDTQYF. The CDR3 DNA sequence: TGTGCCAGCAGCCGCCGGGACAGACGACAAGATACGCAGTATTTT.